This TCR beta chain was captured in a study of T cell changes during pregnancy in multiple sclerosis. Profiled with immunoSEQ multiplex PCR; TCRdb holds only in-frame clones, not every one. The data show 40,000 to 55,000 clones, with roughly 90% seen just once and approximately 1.5% held by the top ten. The V segment lost 5 bases and the J segment 1 base; nucleotides outside the gene matches: 4. CDR3 length: 15 amino acids. Germline CDR1 SGHTA, CDR2 FQGNSA. The starting material was peripheral blood, obtained in the first trimester of pregnancy. The chain uses TRBV7-2 and TRBJ2-1; 8 bases match TRBD2. This clonotype was sampled from a female donor in good health, enrolled as a control in a pregnancy study. DNA of the CDR3: TGTGCCAGCAGCCCCACTAGCGGATCCTACAATGAGCAGTTCTTC. Translated: CASSPTSGSYNEQFF. The full variable domain, its missing parts supplied by reference TRBV7-2 and TRBJ2-1, is GAGVSQSPSNKVTEKGKDVELRCDPISGHTALYWYRQSLGQGLEFLIYFQGNSAPDKSGLPSDRFSAERTGGSVSTLTIQRTQQEDSAVYLCASSPTSGSYNEQFFGPGTRLTVL.